What follows are 8 T cell receptor beta chains derived from one specimen sequenced in a study of lung T cells in sarcoidosis with Löfgren's syndrome. In TCRdb, the reads were re-called with MiXCR into one record per CDR3 protein. The data contain 60,000 to 70,000 distinct CDR3 sequences, 20% to 25% of them singletons. Material: CD4+ T cells from PBMCs. Every receptor here comes from a human donor with sarcoidosis (Löfgren's syndrome or another form), or a control subject (not recorded which).

The chain uses TRBV5-1 and TRBJ1-5; 9 nucleotides match TRBD1. The germline gives CDR1 SGHRS, CDR2 YFSETQ. The CDR3 sequence is 15 residues long. V lost 2 bases and J lost 7; bases outside the gene matches: 7. Written as DNA, the CDR3 is TGCGCCAGCAGCTTCGGGACAGGGACGGGACAGCCCCAGCATTTT. It encodes CASSFGTGTGQPQHF.

Many counts were recorded for this clonotype. The chain carries TRBV20-1 and TRBJ2-3, with a possible D match to TRBD2 (5 bases). The germline CDR1 and CDR2 sequences are DFQATT and SNEGSKA (reference sequence). The CDR3 loop spans 17 amino acids. V was clipped by 0 bases and J by 5 bases, with 21 bases between them. The CDR3 nucleotides are TGCAGTGCTAGAGAACCCCGAGGACTCCCCGCGGGAGATACGCAGTATTTT. Translated: CSAREPRGLPAGDTQYF.

Concerning this clonotype itself: This clone may be a read error of a much larger clone one base away. V usage is TRBV6-1 and J usage is TRBJ2-7; 8 nucleotides line up with TRBD1. This CDR3 contains 15 residues. The germline CDR1 and CDR2 sequences are MNHNS and SASEGT. CDR3 protein: CAGSSSTGAHYEQYF. For the CDR3, the DNA is TGTGCCGGCAGTTCTTCGACAGGGGCCCACTACGAGCAGTACTTC.

This clonotype was observed a few times. The rearrangement uses TRBV12-3 or TRBV12-4 and TRBJ2-5; maybe TRBD1 (6 bases). The CDR3 loop spans 15 amino acids. Trimming removed 3 bases at V and 5 bases at J, with 16 bases between. The CDR3 DNA reads TGTGCCAGCAGTTTGGTGGGGGCTACCCTTGAGACCCAGTACTTC. It translates to CASSLVGATLETQYF.

This clonotype was found a few times. V and J are TRBV12-3 or TRBV12-4 and TRBJ2-2; 10 nucleotides line up with TRBD1. The CDR3 has 15 amino acids. V lost 6 bases to trimming and J lost 6 bases; unmatched junction nucleotides: 7. In DNA form, the CDR3 reads TGTGCCAGCAGATCCGGGACAGGGGTTCCCGGGGAGCTGTTTTTT. It yields the protein CASRSGTGVPGELFF.

With regard to this clonotype: A read error may be the cause here, since a much bigger clone is one base away. The chain is built from TRBV7-2 and TRBJ2-2; 13 bases are a match to TRBD2. V lost 1 base, J lost 5 bases, and 7 bases stayed unmatched. Germline lookup yields CDR1 SGHTA and CDR2 FQGNSA. This CDR3 spans 18 amino acids. CDR3 sequence (DNA): TGTGCCAGCAGCTTAGTCCCCACTAGCGGGAGGGGTACCGGGGAGCTGTTTTTT. Amino acid sequence: CASSLVPTSGRGTGELFF.

This clonotype appeared many times. The J gene is TRBJ2-2, the V gene TRBV20-1; 10 nucleotides line up with TRBD1. In germline, CDR1 is DFQATT, CDR2 SNEGSKA (reference sequence). Unmatched junction bases numbered 8, after V lost 6 bases and J lost 1 base. This CDR3 has 16 amino acids. The CDR3 here is CSAYLGDRGNTGELFF. Written as DNA, the CDR3 is TGCAGTGCCTACTTGGGGGACAGGGGGAACACCGGGGAGCTGTTTTTT.

About this clonotype itself: One base away lies a much larger clone, so this may be a sequencing read error. The chain is built from TRBV20-1 and TRBJ2-2; D not certain. Germline loops: CDR1 DFQATT, CDR2 SNEGSKA (reference sequence). The length of the CDR3 is 16 residues. The CDR3 bases are TGCAGTGCTAGAGCCTTCCTTGGATTGAACGCCGGGGAGCTGTTTTTT. Residues: CSARAFLGLNAGELFF.